A selection of T cell receptor beta chains follows, all from one sample in a study of long-term antiretroviral therapy in people with HIV. Libraries were prepared by immunoSEQ multiplex PCR; TCRdb keeps only in-frame clonotypes and omits some of them. The repertoire has some 29,000 clones, about 98% of them found once; the top ten carry over 1.5%. The specimen was unsorted PBMCs, collected 7.6 years after starting antiretroviral therapy. These receptors originate from a man under 40 with HIV. The CDR3 runs from the conserved cysteine through the conserved F or W. A D gene is named only where the DNA matches it firmly. Part of the rows lack a size; the others show once, few, many or a class for expanded clones.

j_call clone_size v_call d_call cdr3_nt cdr3_aa
TRBJ2-7 NA TRBV7-9 TRBD1 TGTGCCAGCGCGTTGACAGGGGGCCACGAGCAGTACTTC CASALTGGHEQYF
TRBJ1-3 NA TRBV19 NA TGTGCCAGTAGCCCCGGGCGGGGGACTGGAAACACCATATATTTT CASSPGRGTGNTIYF
TRBJ1-1 NA TRBV19 NA TGTGCCAGTAGAAAGCTGAACACTGAAGCTTTCTTT CASRKLNTEAFF
TRBJ2-3 NA TRBV5-1 TRBD2 TGCGCCAGCAGCTTGGATCTAGCGGGGACAGATACGCAGTATTTT CASSLDLAGTDTQYF
TRBJ1-1 NA TRBV6-5 NA TGTGCCAGCAGTTACATCCCGACGAGTGAAGCTTTCTTT CASSYIPTSEAFF
TRBJ2-7 NA TRBV11-2 NA TGTGCCAGCAGCCCTCTATTGGGGGCGTCCCACGAGCAGTACTTC CASSPLLGASHEQYF
TRBJ2-1 NA TRBV30 NA TGTGCCTGCCGGACGCCCGAGCAGTTCTTC CACRTPEQFF
TRBJ2-1 NA TRBV27 NA TGTGCCAGCAGTTTAGACGGGGGAGCGTACAATGAGCAGTTCTTC CASSLDGGAYNEQFF
TRBJ1-1 NA TRBV6-5 NA TGTGCCAGCCGAAGGACAGCCGTCGTGGACACTGAAGCTTTCTTT CASRRTAVVDTEAFF
TRBJ2-2 once TRBV5-6 TRBD2 TGTGCCAGCAGCTTGCTAAGCGGGAGAAACGGGGAGCTGTTTTTT CASSLLSGRNGELFF
TRBJ2-3 NA TRBV9 TRBD2 TGTGCCAGCAGCTTGGGACTAGCGGCAGATACGCAGTATTTT CASSLGLAADTQYF
TRBJ2-5 NA TRBV4-1 TRBD1 TGCGCCAGCAGCCCCGGGACAGGAGCGTCTCAAGAGACCCAGTACTTC CASSPGTGASQETQYF
TRBJ1-5 NA TRBV6-6 NA TGTGCCAGCAGTACATGGAACTCGGGGAGCAATCAGCCCCAGCATTTT CASSTWNSGSNQPQHF
TRBJ2-2 NA TRBV19 NA TGTGCCAGTAGTATTAAGGGGAATACCGGGGAGCTGTTTTTT CASSIKGNTGELFF
TRBJ2-1 once TRBV11-3 NA TGTGCCAGCAGCTCCTGGAGAGGCTGGGGTGTGGAGAAGCAGTTCTTC CASSSWRGWGVEKQFF
TRBJ1-4 NA TRBV27 NA TGTGCCAGCAGTCCGAACAACCCCAGAGCAACTAATGAAAAACTGTTTTTT CASSPNNPRATNEKLFF
TRBJ2-7 NA TRBV5-1 TRBD1 TGCGCCAGCGCATTCGGAGAGGGGGCGCCGAAGGACGAGCAGTACTTC CASAFGEGAPKDEQYF
TRBJ2-7 NA TRBV19 TRBD1 TGTGCCAGCCAAACAACCGGGACAGGGGGTTCCTACGAGCAGTACTTC CASQTTGTGGSYEQYF